This paragraph reports one T cell receptor beta chain. V lost 0 bases to trimming and J lost 0 bases, with 6 bases between them. The CDR3 contains 15 residues. Looked up from germline, CDR1 is ENHRY and CDR2 is SYGVKD. The data were obtained in a study of blood T cell repertoires in COVID-19. Study-level background: Samples taken during acute and convalescent COVID-19 were collected in the United States, Italy and Spain.

TCRdb's copy holds only in-frame clones and misses some; the assay was immunoSEQ multiplex PCR. The sample has about 190,000 clones; nearly 90% are singletons. The receptor comes from a man aged 50 to 59 with acute or convalescent COVID-19. The rearrangement joins TRBV10-3 to TRBJ1-3, with D hard to call. Source material: peripheral blood. CDR3 nucleotide sequence: TGTGCCATCAGTGAGTCGCGAGACTCTGGAAACACCATATATTTT. It yields the protein CAISESRDSGNTIYF.